The 15 T cell receptor beta chains presented below share a single source sample, sequenced in a study of regulatory T cells in long-lasting Graves disease. Time point noted: persistent/refractory GD, antithyroid drugs over 5 years with positive TRAb. From RNA extracted from PBMCs, the TCR library was made. Construction of the TCR beta libraries employed iRepertoire HTBI primers in conjunction with Arm-PCR of CDR3 regions. TCRdb re-analysed the multiplex PCR reads in MiXCR, keeping a single row per CDR3 protein. This sample yields about 400,000 distinct CDR3 sequences, of which around 20% are seen a single time; roughly 20% belongs to the top ten. The sequencing here drew on peripheral blood mononuclear cells (PBMCs), taken when the disease was refractory, from a patient treated with antithyroid drugs. The source is a female donor with Graves disease.

This clonotype showed up just once. This chain connects TRBV10-3 to TRBJ1-1; D remains unclear. In germline, CDR1 is ENHRY, CDR2 SYGVKD. Trimming removed 6 bases from V and 1 base from J, with 21 bases in between. This CDR3 is built from 17 residues. The DNA of the CDR3 is TGTGCCATCAGCGACGTAGGAACATGGGCCCCGAACACTGAAGCTTTCTTT. Its protein product is CAISDVGTWAPNTEAFF.

This clonotype has just a few counts. The chain carries TRBV30 and TRBJ1-6, with unresolved D. Germline-derived CDR1 and CDR2 are GTSNPN and SVGIG (reference sequence). Deletions cut 3 bases from V and 4 bases from J, with 1 base between. The CDR3 is 11 residues long. CDR3 sequence: CAWRYNSPLHF. The CDR3 bases are TGTGCCTGGAGGTATAATTCACCCCTCCACTTT.

There are many counts of this clonotype. The chain has TRBV12-3 or TRBV12-4 and TRBJ2-5; 8 positions agree with TRBD1. The trim removed 3 bases at V and 4 bases at J, leaving 4 bases unmatched. This CDR3 has 14 amino acids. The CDR3 region has the DNA TGTGCCAGCAGTTTGGGACAGGCCCTAGAGACCCAGTACTTC. Translating gives CASSLGQALETQYF.

As for this clonotype: A much larger clone sits a single nucleotide away, making a read error possible. The V and J genes are TRBV7-8 and TRBJ2-7, with 10 bases lining up with TRBD2. Losses at the gene ends were 2 bases for V and 6 bases for J; bases not matched to a gene: 16. The CDR3 covers 18 residues. Germline assignment: CDR1 SGHVS and CDR2 FQNEAQ. CDR3 bases: TGTGCCAGCAGCTTACTAGGGGCGGCTAGCGGGAGTGCGGCCGAGCAGTACTTC. Amino acids: CASSLLGAASGSAAEQYF.

This clonotype was seen a handful of times. The V and J genes are TRBV7-2 and TRBJ2-2, with D hard to call. The CDR3 has 14 amino acids. Trimming pared 3 bases from V and 0 bases from J, leaving 5 bases between. Per germline, CDR1 SGHTA and CDR2 FQGNSA. The CDR3 DNA reads TGTGCCAGCAGCTTGAGACCGAACACCGGGGAGCTGTTTTTT. It specifies CASSLRPNTGELFF.

Only a few counts were recorded for this clonotype. The V gene is TRBV6-2 or TRBV6-3, the J gene TRBJ2-7; TRBD2 might be the D (5 bases). There are 15 residues in the CDR3. Trimming removed 0 bases from V and 7 bases from J, with 16 bases in between. Per germline, CDR1 MNHEY and CDR2 SVGEGT. This CDR3 reads CASSYSSDLTGEQYF. In DNA form, the CDR3 reads TGTGCCAGCAGTTACTCATCCGATTTAACGGGGGAGCAGTACTTC.

This clonotype came up a few times. This chain connects TRBV12-3 or TRBV12-4 to TRBJ2-6; 8 nucleotides agree with TRBD1. The CDR3 is made up of 17 amino acids. After removal of 7 bases from V and 0 bases from J, the junction contained 8 bases not matched to a gene. CDR3 sequence (DNA): TGTGCCAGCAAGCCCCGGGACAGGTTCTCTGGGGCCAACGTCCTGACTTTC. This sequence encodes CASKPRDRFSGANVLTF.

This clonotype showed up many times. The V call is TRBV18, the J call TRBJ2-5, with D possibly matching TRBD2 (5 bases). Trimming pared 0 bases from V and 4 bases from J, leaving 6 bases between. CDR3 length equals 13 residues. Germline V gives CDR1 KGHSH, CDR2 LQKENI. This CDR3 is CASSPPGRETQYF. The DNA of the CDR3 is TGTGCCAGCTCACCACCAGGGAGAGAGACCCAGTACTTC.

This clonotype was seen more than once but under ten times. The chain joins TRBV20-1 to TRBJ1-6; D ambiguous. The germline V and J ends were trimmed by 7 bases and 0 bases, with 4 bases remaining between them. CDR1 is DFQATT, CDR2 SNEGSKA, per germline (reference sequence). The CDR3 has 12 residues. CDR3 in amino acids: CSVSSYNSPLHF. The CDR3 DNA reads TGCAGTGTTAGCTCCTATAATTCACCCCTCCACTTT.

This clonotype was counted between two and nine times. This sequence joins TRBV15 and TRBJ2-7, with a possible D match to TRBD2 (6 bases). CDR3 size: 16 residues. Between the trimmed V and J ends, which lost 2 bases and 3 bases, there was a span of 17 bases. In germline, CDR1 is LNHNV, CDR2 YYDKDF (reference sequence). The CDR3 nucleotides are TGTGCCACCAGCAGACCCGGGGCTAGCGCCGACTACGAGCAGTACTTC. Translation: CATSRPGASADYEQYF.

The table lists this clonotype with a few counts. The rearrangement joins TRBV7-9 to TRBJ2-4, with D possibly being TRBD1 (5 bases). Germline CDR1 SEHNR, CDR2 FQNEAQ (reference sequence). The CDR3 spans 13 residues. The CDR3 spells CVPGPLAKNIQYF. The CDR3 DNA reads as TGTGTCCCAGGGCCTCTAGCCAAAAACATTCAGTACTTC.

CDR3 region: CASSLAGIAAYNEQFF. As DNA, the CDR3 is TGTGCCAGCAGTTTAGCGGGGATAGCGGCATACAATGAGCAGTTCTTC. This chain joins TRBV12-3 or TRBV12-4 and TRBJ2-5; tentatively, D is TRBD2 (6 bases). Near its end, the DNA agrees better with TRBJ2-1, so the J call may be wrong. This CDR3 is 16 amino acids long.

With respect to this clonotype: This CDR3 fails to terminate in the conserved phenylalanine or tryptophan, so it likely reflects a read error. As DNA, the CDR3 is TGTGCCTGGAGTGTAGCGGAGGCATTGGGCTACACCCTC. Protein: CAWSVAEALGYTL. The chain carries TRBV30 and TRBJ1-2; D unclear. Looked up from germline, CDR1 is GTSNPN and CDR2 is SVGIG (reference sequence). With 0 bases removed from V and 8 bases from J, the gap between germline ends came to 13 bases. The CDR3 is 13 residues long.

The rearrangement uses TRBV4-3 and TRBJ1-6, with 7 nucleotides matching TRBD1. V lost 4 bases, J lost 8 bases, and 17 bases stayed unmatched. The CDR3 is made up of 18 amino acids. Germline-derived CDR1 and CDR2 are LGHNA and YSLEER. The CDR3 coding sequence is TGCGCCAGCAGCCGAGGACAGGAGCCCATCCATCTAGATTCACCCCTCCACTTT. Translating gives CASSRGQEPIHLDSPLHF.

On this clonotype: A junction end diverges from the germline sequence, so it may reflect a read error. The rearrangement links TRBV7-8 to TRBJ1-3; D might be TRBD1 (6 bases). This CDR3 has 17 residues. The germline V gene encodes CDR1 SGHVS and CDR2 FQNEAQ. CDR3: CASSSLRRDKAGNTIYF. The CDR3 bases are TGCGCCAGCAGCTCCCTCCGGCGGGACAAAGCTGGAAACACCATATATTTT.